What follows is one T cell receptor (beta chain) and its context. Its antigen is not known. The CDR3 is made up of 11 amino acids. The V gene lost 3 bases and the J gene lost 6 bases, with 9 bases spanning the gap. Per the germline V gene, CDR1 is DFQATT and CDR2 is SNEGSKA (reference sequence). This sample was taken from a study of graft-versus-host responses after intestinal transplantation. As for the study in general: Tacrolimus plus steroids were given to all recipients for approximately 3 years, preceded by anti-thymocyte globulin induction. Findings and caveats of the study: Graft-versus-host to host-versus-graft clonal ratios in allografts were high in patients with graft-donor T cell macrochimerism. GvH clones were found in recipient marrow; some appeared first in ileum or blood.

Assay: immunoSEQ multiplex PCR; the TCRdb copy retains only in-frame clones and omits some. The sample has about 110,000 clones, about 91% seen once. The V call is TRBV20-1, the J call TRBJ2-7; D remains ambiguous. The specimen was unstimulated CD4+ T cells sorted from spleen or lymph node cells, collected before transplant. This receptor was identified in a human donor who was the organ donor for an intestinal transplant. CDR3 DNA: TGCAGTGCTAGTATTCGGTTCGAGCAGTACTTC. Translation gives CSASIRFEQYF.